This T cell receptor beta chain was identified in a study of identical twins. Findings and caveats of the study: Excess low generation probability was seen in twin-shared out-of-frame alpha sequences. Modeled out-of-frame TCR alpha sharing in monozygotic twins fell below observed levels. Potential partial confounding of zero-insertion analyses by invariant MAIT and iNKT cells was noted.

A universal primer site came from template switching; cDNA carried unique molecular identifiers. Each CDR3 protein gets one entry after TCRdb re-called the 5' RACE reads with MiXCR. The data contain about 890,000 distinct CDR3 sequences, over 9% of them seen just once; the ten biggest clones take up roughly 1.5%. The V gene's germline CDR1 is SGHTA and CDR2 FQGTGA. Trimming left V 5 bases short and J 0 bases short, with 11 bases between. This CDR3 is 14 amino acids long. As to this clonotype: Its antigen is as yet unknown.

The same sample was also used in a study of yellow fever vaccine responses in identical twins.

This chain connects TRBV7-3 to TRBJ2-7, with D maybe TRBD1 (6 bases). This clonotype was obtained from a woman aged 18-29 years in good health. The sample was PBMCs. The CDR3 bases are TGTGCCAGCAGCCGGGACATTCTCTCCTACGAGCAGTACTTC. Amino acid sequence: CASSRDILSYEQYF.